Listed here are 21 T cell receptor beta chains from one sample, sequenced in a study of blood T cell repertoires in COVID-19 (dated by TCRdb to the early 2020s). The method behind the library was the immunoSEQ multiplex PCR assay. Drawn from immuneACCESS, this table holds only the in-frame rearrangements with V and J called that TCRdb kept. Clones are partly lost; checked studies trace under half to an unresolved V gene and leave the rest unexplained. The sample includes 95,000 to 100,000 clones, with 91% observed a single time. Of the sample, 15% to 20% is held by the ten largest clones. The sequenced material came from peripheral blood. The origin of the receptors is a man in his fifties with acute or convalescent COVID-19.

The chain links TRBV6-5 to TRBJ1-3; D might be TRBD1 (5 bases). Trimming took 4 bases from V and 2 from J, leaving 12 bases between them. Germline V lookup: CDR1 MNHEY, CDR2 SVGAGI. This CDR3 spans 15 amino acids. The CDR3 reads CASSWDWKAGNTIYF. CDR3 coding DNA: TGTGCCAGCAGTTGGGACTGGAAAGCTGGAAACACCATATATTTT.

The CDR3 loop reads CSVAGQKQRTDTQYF. Written as DNA, the CDR3 is TGCAGCGTCGCAGGTCAGAAACAGCGCACAGATACGCAGTATTTT. V and J are TRBV29-1 and TRBJ2-3; no firm D call. Germline CDR1 SQVTM, CDR2 ANQGSEA. The CDR3 length is 15 residues. V shed 6 bases and J shed 1 base, with 17 bases lying between them.

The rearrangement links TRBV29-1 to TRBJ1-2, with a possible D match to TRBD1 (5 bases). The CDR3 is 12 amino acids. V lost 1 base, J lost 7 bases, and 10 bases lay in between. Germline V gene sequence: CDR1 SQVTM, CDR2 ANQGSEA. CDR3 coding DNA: TGCAGCGTTGAAGGTGGGACTGGTGGCTACACCTTC. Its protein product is CSVEGGTGGYTF.

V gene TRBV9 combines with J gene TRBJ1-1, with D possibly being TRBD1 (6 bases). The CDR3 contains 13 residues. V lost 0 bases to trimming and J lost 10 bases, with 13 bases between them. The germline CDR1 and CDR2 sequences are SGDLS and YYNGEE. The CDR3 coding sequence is TGTGCCAGCAGCGTAGCGGCCTGGGGGCGAGCTTTCTTT. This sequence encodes CASSVAAWGRAFF. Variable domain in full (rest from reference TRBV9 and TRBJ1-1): DSGVTQTPKHLITATGQRVTLRCSPRSGDLSVYWYQQSLDQGLQFLIQYYNGEERAKGNILERFSAQQFPDLHSELNLSSLELGDSALYFCASSVAAWGRAFFGQGTRLTVV.

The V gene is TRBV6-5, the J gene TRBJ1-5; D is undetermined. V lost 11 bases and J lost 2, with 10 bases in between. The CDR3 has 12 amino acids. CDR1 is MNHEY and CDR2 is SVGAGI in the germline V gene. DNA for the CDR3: TGTGCCGGTCAATCGGGCAATCAGCCCCAGCATTTT. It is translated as CAGQSGNQPQHF.

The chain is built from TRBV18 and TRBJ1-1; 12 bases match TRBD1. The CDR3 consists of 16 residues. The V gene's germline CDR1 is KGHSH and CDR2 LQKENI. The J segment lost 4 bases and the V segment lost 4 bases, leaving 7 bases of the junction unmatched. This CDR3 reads CASSLGQGAGGTEAFF. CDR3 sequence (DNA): TGTGCCAGCTCACTGGGACAGGGGGCTGGAGGCACTGAAGCTTTCTTT.

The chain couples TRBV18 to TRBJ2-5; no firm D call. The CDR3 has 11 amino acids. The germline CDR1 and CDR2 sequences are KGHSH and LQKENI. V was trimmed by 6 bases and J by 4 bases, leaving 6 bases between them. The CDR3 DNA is TGTGCCAGCTCCCCGGGAGAGACCCAGTACTTC. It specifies CASSPGETQYF.

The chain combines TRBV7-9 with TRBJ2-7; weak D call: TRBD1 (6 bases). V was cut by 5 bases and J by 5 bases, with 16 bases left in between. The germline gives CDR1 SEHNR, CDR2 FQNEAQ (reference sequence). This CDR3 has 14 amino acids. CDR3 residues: CASSPPTQGNEQYF. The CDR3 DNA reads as TGTGCCAGCAGCCCTCCGACCCAGGGGAACGAGCAGTACTTC.

The CDR3 region has the DNA TGTGCCAGCAGCGGACAGGGCGGGCAGCCCCAGCATTTT. It codes for CASSGQGGQPQHF. The genes are TRBV2 and TRBJ1-5, with 8 bases fitting TRBD1. The germline CDR1 and CDR2 sequences are SNHLY and FYNNEI. J lost 7 bases, V lost 6 bases, and 5 bases had no gene match. The CDR3 totals 13 residues.

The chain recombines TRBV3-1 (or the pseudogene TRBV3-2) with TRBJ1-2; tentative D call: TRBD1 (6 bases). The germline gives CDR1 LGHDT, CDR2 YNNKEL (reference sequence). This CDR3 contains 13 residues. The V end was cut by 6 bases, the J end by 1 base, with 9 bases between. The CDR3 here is CASREQGNYGYTF. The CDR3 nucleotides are TGTGCCAGCAGGGAACAGGGTAACTATGGCTACACCTTC.

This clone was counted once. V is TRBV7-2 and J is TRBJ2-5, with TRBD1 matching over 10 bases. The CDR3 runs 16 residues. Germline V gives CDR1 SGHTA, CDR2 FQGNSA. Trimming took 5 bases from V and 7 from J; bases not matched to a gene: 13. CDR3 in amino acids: CASSRTGGRPRGTQYF. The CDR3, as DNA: TGTGCCAGCAGCCGGACAGGGGGTAGGCCGAGGGGGACCCAGTACTTC.

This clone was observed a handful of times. The CDR3: CASSPLGWTGSTEAFF. DNA of the CDR3: TGCGCCAGCAGCCCCCTTGGGTGGACAGGGAGCACTGAAGCTTTCTTT. This chain uses TRBV5-1 with TRBJ1-1; 8 positions match TRBD1. CDR1 and CDR2 (germline): SGHRS, YFSETQ. V gave up 4 bases and J gave up 4 bases; unmatched junction bases: 12. The CDR3 contains 16 residues.

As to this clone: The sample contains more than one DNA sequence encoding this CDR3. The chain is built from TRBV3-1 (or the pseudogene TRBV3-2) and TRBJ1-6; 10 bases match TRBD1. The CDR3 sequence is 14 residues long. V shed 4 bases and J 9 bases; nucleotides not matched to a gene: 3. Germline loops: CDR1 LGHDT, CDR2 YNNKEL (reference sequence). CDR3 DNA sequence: TGTGCCAGCAGCCCCGACAGGGGGCTTTCACCCCTCCACTTT. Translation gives CASSPDRGLSPLHF.

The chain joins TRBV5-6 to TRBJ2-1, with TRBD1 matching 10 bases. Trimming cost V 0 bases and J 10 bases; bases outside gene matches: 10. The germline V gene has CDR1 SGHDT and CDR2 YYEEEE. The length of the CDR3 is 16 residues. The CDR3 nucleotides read TGTGCCAGCAGCTTGGCCAGCGACAGGGGGCGACGCGAGCAGTTCTTC. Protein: CASSLASDRGRREQFF.

This CDR3 is CASSERRDRGSDGYTF. Here the CDR3 DNA reads TGCGCCAGCAGTGAGCGCCGGGACAGGGGGTCAGATGGCTACACCTTC. The chain employs TRBV10-1 and TRBJ1-2, with 11 bases that match TRBD1. Unmatched junction bases numbered 8, after V lost 2 bases and J lost 6 bases. CDR1 and CDR2 from the germline V gene are WNHNN and SYGVQD (reference sequence). CDR3 length equals 16 residues.

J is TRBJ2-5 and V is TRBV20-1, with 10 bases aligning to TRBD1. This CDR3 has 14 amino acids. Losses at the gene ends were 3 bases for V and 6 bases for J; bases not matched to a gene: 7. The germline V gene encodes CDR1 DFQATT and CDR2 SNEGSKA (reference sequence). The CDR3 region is CSASRRDRGKTQYF. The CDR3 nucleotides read TGCAGTGCTAGTCGCCGGGACAGGGGAAAGACCCAGTACTTC.

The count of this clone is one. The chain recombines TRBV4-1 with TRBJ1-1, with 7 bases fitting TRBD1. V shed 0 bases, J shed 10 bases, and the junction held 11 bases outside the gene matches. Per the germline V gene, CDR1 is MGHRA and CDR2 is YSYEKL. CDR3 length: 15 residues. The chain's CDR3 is CASSQDPGQLRRAFF. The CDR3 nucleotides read TGCGCCAGCAGCCAAGACCCGGGACAGTTGCGAAGAGCTTTCTTT.

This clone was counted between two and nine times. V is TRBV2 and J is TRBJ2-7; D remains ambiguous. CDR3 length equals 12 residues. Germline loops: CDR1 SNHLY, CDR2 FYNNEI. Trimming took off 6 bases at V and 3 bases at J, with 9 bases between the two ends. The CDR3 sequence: CASSNPSYEQYF. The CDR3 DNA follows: TGTGCCAGCAGCAACCCCAGCTACGAGCAGTACTTC.

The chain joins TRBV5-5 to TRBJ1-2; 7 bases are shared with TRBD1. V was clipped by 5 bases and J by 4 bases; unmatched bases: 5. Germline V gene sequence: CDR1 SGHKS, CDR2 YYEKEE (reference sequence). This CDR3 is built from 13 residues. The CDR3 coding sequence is TGTGCCAGCAGACGGACAGGCTCCTATGGCTACACCTTC. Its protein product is CASRRTGSYGYTF.

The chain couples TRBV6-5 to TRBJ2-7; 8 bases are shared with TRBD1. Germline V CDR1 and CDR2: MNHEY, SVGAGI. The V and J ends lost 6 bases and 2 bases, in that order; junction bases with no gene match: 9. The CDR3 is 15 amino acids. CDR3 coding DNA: TGTGCCAGCAGACCCGGACAGGGTCTAACCTACGAGCAGTACTTC. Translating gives CASRPGQGLTYEQYF.

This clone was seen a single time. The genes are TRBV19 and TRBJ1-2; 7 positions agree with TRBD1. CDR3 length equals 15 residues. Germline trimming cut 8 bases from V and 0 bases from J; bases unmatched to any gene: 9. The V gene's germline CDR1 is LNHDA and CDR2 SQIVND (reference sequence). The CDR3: CASSGPGQTNYGYTF. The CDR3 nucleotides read TGTGCCAGTTCAGGTCCGGGACAGACTAACTATGGCTACACCTTC.